This TCR beta chain was captured in a study of blood T cells in healthy people across ages (dated by TCRdb to the mid-2010s). In the study overall: Template switching captured roughly one uniquely barcoded TCR beta cDNA molecule per two T cells in model experiments. Donors of different ages were randomly distributed across sequencing lanes to avoid experimental bias. The study analyzed two additional independent replicas of 1 million unique cDNA reads from the same blood draw for two donors, one aged 18 to 30 and one aged 80 or older. Using deep sequencing normalized with unique cDNA molecular identifiers, the study measured how TCR beta repertoire diversity changes with age. Four age groups were formed from the donors: young (average about 16 years), middle-aged (just under 40), aged (roughly 59) and long-lived (more than 75).

Systemically healthy Caucasian individuals from Russia, roughly 40 in total and aged roughly 6 to 95 years, were included as donors. Each donor gave around 9.9 milliliters of peripheral blood, collected into EDTA-treated Vacutainer tubes. PBMCs were isolated by Ficoll-Paque density-gradient centrifugation, with at least 7 million obtained per sample. Trizol reagent was used to extract total RNA from PBMCs, with at least 5.5 micrograms per sample. Naive CD45RAhigh/CD27high T cell percentages were measured by flow cytometry on a PBMC aliquot from every donor. In the case of this clonotype: What antigen it recognizes has not been identified. Germline and junction disagree at one end, which may indicate a read error.

CDR1 SGHTA and CDR2 FQGNSA are derived from the germline V gene. The CDR3 covers 15 residues, taking in both the cysteine and the phenylalanine. Only the CDR3 DNA stays, 45 bases, in frame from base 1. The library came from 5' RACE. The sequencer was an Illumina HiSeq 2500. The second PCR ran for roughly 7 to 12 cycles and used a J-beta primer mix along with a sample-barcoded 5' primer. A template-switch 5' adaptor carrying 12 random nucleotides introduced a unique molecular identifier onto each TCR beta cDNA molecule. Each sample yielded at least 2.5 million CDR3-containing paired-end reads. The Mint cDNA synthesis kit, primed by a TRBC-specific oligonucleotide, was used to synthesize first-strand cDNA from all RNA. After uracil-DNA glycosylase treatment, a first 18-cycle PCR used universal primers M1SS and BC2_uni_R on all cDNA. The original pipeline was this. For normalization, 1 million high-quality reads, each with a distinct molecular identifier, were randomly selected from each sample. Reads with shared molecular identifiers were discarded instead of being binned into consensus sequences. MiTCR, set to a Q25 quality threshold and the strictest error-elimination algorithm, was used for CDR3 identification, clonotype clustering and error correction. A nonparametric unseen species model using Euler transformation provided a lower-bound estimate of total TCR beta diversity. TCRdb redid the processing of the public reads, applying fastp at Q25 and MiXCR, and retained in-frame beta chains. Rows with a matching CDR3 protein are joined into one entry that keeps the most common DNA and genes. The V and J calls and clone size are TCRdb's, not the authors'. Recorded for this sample are 1.5 million to 2 million distinct CDR3 sequences; approximately 30% of them occurred a single time. The top ten clonotypes cover 6.5% to 8.5% of the sample.

General findings and caveats noted by the study authors: Compared with the aged group, more naive CD4+ T cells, fewer expanded clones and increased TCR diversity were shown by the long-lived group, suggesting age selection. Total diversity estimates from one million sequenced T cells were considered lower bounds and underestimates. Because donor CMV infection status was unknown, age-related changes in expanded clonotypes were potentially confounded. Conclusive comparison of naive and antigen-experienced compartments was prevented by the profiling of bulk unsorted PBMCs. The percentage of naive T cells measured by flow cytometry correlated strongly with observed TCR beta diversity. Observed TCR beta diversity per million T cells fell roughly linearly with age, and a significant reduction was already apparent by age roughly 40.

Sample: blood. The receptor's source is a woman aged 30 to 39 in good health. The chain uses TRBV7-2 and TRBJ2-1, with 7 bases in between that match TRBD1. Here the CDR3 is given as CASNLQGIAVHEQFF. The DNA sequence reads TGTGCCAGCAACTTACAGGGGATTGCGGTCCATGAGCAGTTCTTC.